This TCR beta chain was sequenced during a study of T cell changes during pregnancy in multiple sclerosis. The assay was immunoSEQ multiplex PCR, and TCRdb's table has in-frame clones only and misses some. The repertoire holds around 35,000 clones, with roughly 92% as singletons. The sample holds one count of this clone. The sequence was collected from a female donor with multiple sclerosis, enrolled in a pregnancy study. What was sequenced was PBMCs (not recorded whether the cells were cultured).

The DNA of the CDR3 is TGCAGCGCAGAGAGCTGGAGGGGCGATGAGCAGTTCTTC. Translation gives CSAESWRGDEQFF. The J gene is TRBJ2-1, the V gene TRBV29-1; weak D call: TRBD2 (6 bases). V shed 7 bases and J shed 8 bases, with 18 bases lying between them. This CDR3 contains 13 residues. Germline values: CDR1 SQVTM, CDR2 ANQGSEA.